The clone carrying this TCR beta chain was seen a handful of times. The CDR3 is 12 residues long. V lost 3 bases and J lost 7, with 7 bases in between. Per germline, CDR1 DFQATT and CDR2 SNEGSKA (reference sequence). This sample is drawn from a study of regulatory T cells in long-lasting Graves disease. The TCR beta library used iRepertoire HTBI primers with Arm-PCR amplification of CDR3. TCRdb re-derived calls from the multiplex PCR reads in MiXCR, one entry per CDR3 protein. The data hold 400,000 to 500,000 distinct CDR3 sequences, with less than 20% observed a single time. Time point reported: newly diagnosed GD, antithyroid drugs for less than 3 months. The TCR library was made from RNA that had been extracted from PBMCs in TRIzol. The data were also submitted as part of a second study, on T cells in Graves' hyperthyroidism and ophthalmopathy.

The sample was peripheral blood mononuclear cells (PBMCs), taken at new diagnosis, from a patient treated with antithyroid drugs. The chain joins TRBV20-1 to TRBJ1-6; maybe TRBD1 (6 bases). The sequence was collected from a woman aged 18-30 years with Graves disease. CDR3 in DNA: TGCAGTGCTAGTGACAGGAATTCACCCCTCCACTTT. The encoded protein is CSASDRNSPLHF.